These T cell receptor beta chains were read from a single sample in a study of blood T cells in healthy people across ages. TCRdb re-called the 5' RACE reads through MiXCR, storing one row per CDR3 protein. The sample yields about 1,400,000 distinct CDR3 sequences, 59% seen once. The sequenced material came from blood. These receptors came from a man aged 18 to 29 in good health. CDR3s include the opening cysteine and the closing phenylalanine or tryptophan. A D gene is named only where the DNA matches it firmly. Size values are once, few and many counts, or a class for expanded clones, and some rows have none.

j_call	d_call	clone_size	v_call	cdr3_nt	cdr3_aa
TRBJ1-2	TRBD1	-	TRBV3-1	TGTGCCAGCAGCCAAGGGGACAGTTACTATGGCTACACCTTC	CASSQGDSYYGYTF
TRBJ2-7	TRBD2	-	TRBV7-2	TGTGCCAGCAGCTTAGCGCGGGGGAGCTCCTACGAGCAGTACTTC	CASSLARGSSYEQYF
TRBJ2-3	TRBD2	-	TRBV5-1	TGCGCCAGCAGCTTGGCCGGGACTAGCGGGCCAGATACGCAGTATTTT	CASSLAGTSGPDTQYF
TRBJ2-1	TRBD2	-	TRBV29-1	TGCAGCGTTTTGGTAGCGGGGGGTTCCTACAATGAGCAGTTCTTC	CSVLVAGGSYNEQFF
TRBJ2-1	-	few	TRBV20-1	TGCAGTGCCCCGGGACGGAACTTCTACAATGAGCAGTTCTTC	CSAPGRNFYNEQFF
TRBJ1-2	-	-	TRBV27	TGTGCCAGCAGTTCCCTGGGGAGGACTAACTATGGCTACACCTTC	CASSSLGRTNYGYTF
TRBJ1-2	TRBD1	-	TRBV24-1	TGTGCCACCAGTGATAGAGACAGGGGCTATGGCTACACCTTC	CATSDRDRGYGYTF
TRBJ2-4	TRBD2	few	TRBV29-1	TGCAGCGCGGAAGGAATAGCGGGAGGGTTAAACATTCAGTACTTC	CSAEGIAGGLNIQYF
TRBJ2-7	-	-	TRBV27	TGTGCCAGCAGTTCCGACAGCGAGCAGTACTTC	CASSSDSEQYF
TRBJ1-1	-	few	TRBV4-1	TGCGCCAGCAGCCAAGGCGCAGTCTTTGCTGAAGCTTTCTTT	CASSQGAVFAEAFF
TRBJ2-3	TRBD2	-	TRBV20-1	TGCAGTGCTAGGAGGACTAGCGGGAGTGGAAACACAGATACGCAGTATTTT	CSARRTSGSGNTDTQYF
TRBJ2-1	-	-	TRBV18	TGTGCCAGCTCTCTCGAATTAAGGACTTACAGCAATGAGCAGTTCTTC	CASSLELRTYSNEQFF
TRBJ2-7	TRBD2	-	TRBV20-1	TGCAGTGCTAGAGGGTCCCGGGAGGTCTCCTACGAGCAGTACTTC	CSARGSREVSYEQYF
TRBJ2-1	-	-	TRBV27	TGTGCCAGCAGTTCGACACCCAGCAATTACAATGAGCAGTTCTTC	CASSSTPSNYNEQFF
TRBJ1-1	-	-	TRBV27	TGTGCCAGCAGGGGATTGGTGAACACTGAAGCTTTCTTT	CASRGLVNTEAFF
TRBJ1-1	-	-	TRBV4-1	TGCGCCAGCAGCCAAGATCCCTACAGAGAAGCTTTCTTT	CASSQDPYREAFF
TRBJ1-5	-	-	TRBV5-1	TGCGCCAGCAGCTTTGGACAGAATAGCAATCAGCCCCAGCATTTT	CASSFGQNSNQPQHF
TRBJ1-6	-	-	TRBV25-1	TGCGCCAGCAGTGAGGAGGGGGTCAGGAGCTCCTATAATTCACCCCTCCACTTT	CASSEEGVRSSYNSPLHF
TRBJ1-2	TRBD1	-	TRBV7-2	TGTGCCAGCAGCTTAGGGGGGGCGGGACAGGGGCCTCCAGGGGACTACACCTTC	CASSLGGAGQGPPGDYTF
TRBJ2-1	-	few	TRBV27	TGTGCCAGCAAGGGGGGGACGGCTTACAATGAGCAGTTCTTC	CASKGGTAYNEQFF
TRBJ1-1	-	few	TRBV6-1	TGTGCCAGCAGTGAATCGGGGCTTCGAGAAGCTTTCTTT	CASSESGLREAFF
TRBJ1-2	-	-	TRBV7-9	TGTGCCAGCAGCCAAGCCGCTACAGGGAACTATGGCTACACCTTC	CASSQAATGNYGYTF
TRBJ2-7	TRBD2	-	TRBV20-1	TGCAGTGCTAGTGGGGCGGGAGCTGGGAATGAGCAGTACTTC	CSASGAGAGNEQYF
TRBJ2-7	-	once	TRBV27	TGTGCCAGCAGTCAGCAGGGTACCTGCGAGCAGTACTTC	CASSQQGTCEQYF
TRBJ1-1	TRBD1	-	TRBV28	TGTGCCAGCAGTAACAGGGGGTCGAACACTGAAGCTTTCTTT	CASSNRGSNTEAFF
TRBJ2-5	-	-	TRBV4-2	TGTGCCAGCAGCCACCGACCGGGACAAGACCAAGAGACCCAGTACTTC	CASSHRPGQDQETQYF
TRBJ1-4	-	-	TRBV5-1	TGCGCCAGCAGTCCCGAGGGGGGGCTTTTTGAAAAACTGTTTTTT	CASSPEGGLFEKLFF
TRBJ1-2	-	-	TRBV20-1	TGCAGTGCTAGAGATGATAGGGGGGTTGGAAGTGGCTACACCTTC	CSARDDRGVGSGYTF
TRBJ2-2	-	-	TRBV7-9	TGTGCCAGCAGCCTCGGTGTAGCGACGAACACCGGGGAGCTGTTTTTT	CASSLGVATNTGELFF
TRBJ2-7	-	few	TRBV5-1	TGCGCCAGCAGCTTGCTGTGGGTTAACTACGAGCAGTACTTC	CASSLLWVNYEQYF
TRBJ2-7	-	-	TRBV6-5	TGTGCCAGCAGTTATGGGGCCAGCTCCTACAATGAGCAGTACTTC	CASSYGASSYNEQYF
TRBJ1-2	-	few	TRBV27	TGTGCCAGCAGTTTACTCGGGGGCTATGGCTACACCTTC	CASSLLGGYGYTF
TRBJ1-1	TRBD1	-	TRBV7-2	TGTGCCAGCAGCGCGACAGGGGGCAAGAACACTGAAGCTTTCTTT	CASSATGGKNTEAFF
TRBJ1-2	-	-	TRBV5-6	TGTGCCAGCAGCTTGTACATACGAGGGAACTATGGCTACACCTTC	CASSLYIRGNYGYTF
TRBJ1-1	-	-	TRBV25-1	TGTGCCAGCAGTGATCCAGGAGCCACTGAAGCTTTCTTT	CASSDPGATEAFF
TRBJ2-1	-	-	TRBV15	TGTGCCACCAGCAGAGAAATGGGAACCCGCTCCCACAATGAGCAGTTCTTC	CATSREMGTRSHNEQFF
TRBJ2-2	TRBD2	-	TRBV7-2	TGTGCCAGCAGCTTGCGGCGGGGGGAAACCGGGGAGCTGTTTTTT	CASSLRRGETGELFF
TRBJ1-2	-	few	TRBV4-1	TGCGCCAGCAGCCGGGGAGACGGCAAGGGAGGGTATGGCTACACCTTC	CASSRGDGKGGYGYTF
TRBJ2-2	TRBD1	once	TRBV5-1	TGCGCCAGCAGCTTGGCTACGACAGGGCCGAACACCGGGGAGCTGTTTTTT	CASSLATTGPNTGELFF
TRBJ1-4	-	-	TRBV6-1	TGTGCCAGCAGTGAAAGGGGGGGTCCGGAAAAACTGTTTTTT	CASSERGGPEKLFF
TRBJ1-2	TRBD1	few	TRBV7-9	TGTGCCAGCAGCTCCCTCAGGGGGCGAGGTGGCTACACCTTC	CASSSLRGRGGYTF
TRBJ2-5	-	-	TRBV28	TGTGCCAGCAGGCCGGCCTCGTCGTACCAAGAGACCCAGTACTTC	CASRPASSYQETQYF
TRBJ2-3	-	-	TRBV27	TGTGCCAGCAGGACCCAAACTCTCAAGCGGGGCACAGATACGCAGTATTTT	CASRTQTLKRGTDTQYF
TRBJ2-7	-	few	TRBV10-3	TGTGCCATCAGTGGGACTACAGGGGATATCCACGAGCAGTACTTC	CAISGTTGDIHEQYF
TRBJ1-3	-	few	TRBV4-1	TGTGCCAGCAGCCAGGGGACTGCTGGAAACACCATATATTTT	CASSQGTAGNTIYF
TRBJ2-1	-	-	TRBV15	TGTGCCACCAGCAGAGCGGGAGCGTCCTACAATGAGCAGTTCTTC	CATSRAGASYNEQFF
TRBJ2-2	-	-	TRBV29-1	TGCAGCGTTGAAGCGGGTAGGGGCACCGGGGAGCTGTTTTTT	CSVEAGRGTGELFF
TRBJ2-5	-	-	TRBV21-1	TGTGCCAGCAGCAAATCCACTCCGGGACAGGAGGTCGAAGAGACCCAGTACTTC	CASSKSTPGQEVEETQYF
TRBJ1-1	TRBD1	-	TRBV27	TGTGCCAGCAGTCCGTCAGACAGGGGGGGCACTGAAGCTTTCTTT	CASSPSDRGGTEAFF
TRBJ2-1	-	-	TRBV4-1	TGCGCCAGCAGCCAAGCGGCTAGCGACAATGAGCAGTTCTTC	CASSQAASDNEQFF
TRBJ2-1	TRBD1	-	TRBV4-1	TGCGCCAGCAGCCAGAGTACAGGGGAGACCTACAATGAGCAGTTCTTC	CASSQSTGETYNEQFF